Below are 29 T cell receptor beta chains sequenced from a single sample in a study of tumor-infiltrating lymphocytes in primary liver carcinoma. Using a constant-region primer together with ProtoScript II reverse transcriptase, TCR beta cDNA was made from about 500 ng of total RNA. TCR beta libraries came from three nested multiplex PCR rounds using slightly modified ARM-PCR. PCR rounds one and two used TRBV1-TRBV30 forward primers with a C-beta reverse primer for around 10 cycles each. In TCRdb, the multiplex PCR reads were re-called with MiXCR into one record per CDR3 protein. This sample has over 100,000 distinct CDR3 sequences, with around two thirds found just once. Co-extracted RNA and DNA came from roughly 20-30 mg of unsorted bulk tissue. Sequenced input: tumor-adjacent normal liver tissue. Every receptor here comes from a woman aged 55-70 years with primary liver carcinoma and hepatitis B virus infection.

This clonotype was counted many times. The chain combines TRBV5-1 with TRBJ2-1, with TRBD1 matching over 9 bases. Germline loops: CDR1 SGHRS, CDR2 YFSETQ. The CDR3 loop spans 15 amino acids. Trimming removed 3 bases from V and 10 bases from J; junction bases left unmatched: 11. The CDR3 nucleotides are TGCGCCAGCAGCTCCGGGACAGGGCCCTTCCAAGAGCAGTTCTTC. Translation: CASSSGTGPFQEQFF.

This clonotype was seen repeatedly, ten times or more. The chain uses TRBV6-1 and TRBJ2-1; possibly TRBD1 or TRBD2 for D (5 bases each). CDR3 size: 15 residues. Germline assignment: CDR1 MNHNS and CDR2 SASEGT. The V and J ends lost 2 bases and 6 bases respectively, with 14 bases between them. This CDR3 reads CASSELGTEVNEQFF. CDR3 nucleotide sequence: TGTGCCAGCAGTGAATTAGGGACGGAGGTCAATGAGCAGTTCTTC.

The chain's CDR3 is CASGSGTSDNTGELFF. Written as DNA, the CDR3 is TGTGCCAGCGGCTCCGGGACTAGCGATAACACCGGGGAGCTGTTTTTT. The chain recombines TRBV6-1 with TRBJ2-2; 10 bases fit TRBD2. This CDR3 has 16 amino acids. With 8 bases clipped from V and 2 bases from J, the junction kept 8 bases outside the gene matches. Germline CDR1 MNHNS, CDR2 SASEGT.

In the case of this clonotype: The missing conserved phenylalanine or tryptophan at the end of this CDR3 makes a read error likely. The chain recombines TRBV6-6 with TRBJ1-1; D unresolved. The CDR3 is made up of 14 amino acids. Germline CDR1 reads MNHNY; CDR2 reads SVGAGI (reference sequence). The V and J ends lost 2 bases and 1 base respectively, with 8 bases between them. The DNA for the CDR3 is TGTGCCAGCAGTTACGGGGAATGGAACACTGAAGCTTTCTCT. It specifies CASSYGEWNTEAFS.

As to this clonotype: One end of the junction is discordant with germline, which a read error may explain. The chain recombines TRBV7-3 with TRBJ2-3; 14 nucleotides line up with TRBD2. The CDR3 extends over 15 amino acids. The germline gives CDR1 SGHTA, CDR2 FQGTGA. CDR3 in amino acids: CPSSRLAGGVDTQYF. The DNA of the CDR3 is TGTCCCAGCAGCAGACTAGCGGGAGGGGTAGATACGCAGTATTTT.

In DNA form, the CDR3 reads TGCGCCAGCAGCTTGGCGTGGTCCTACAATGAGCAGTTCTTC. Translating gives CASSLAWSYNEQFF. This chain uses TRBV5-1 with TRBJ2-1, with D unresolved. This CDR3 has 14 amino acids. The germline V gene has CDR1 SGHRS and CDR2 YFSETQ. Trimming removed 0 bases at V and 1 base at J, with 5 bases between.

CDR3 sequence: CASSTRPTLAAIRHEQFF. CDR3 sequence (DNA): TGTGCCAGCAGCACCCGACCCACCCTAGCGGCGATTAGACATGAGCAGTTCTTC. J is TRBJ2-1 and V is TRBV11-2; TRBD2 aligns across 7 bases. With V trimmed by 5 bases and J by 8 bases, 21 bases remained unmatched. The CDR3 has 18 residues. CDR1 is SGHAT, CDR2 FQNNGV, per germline.

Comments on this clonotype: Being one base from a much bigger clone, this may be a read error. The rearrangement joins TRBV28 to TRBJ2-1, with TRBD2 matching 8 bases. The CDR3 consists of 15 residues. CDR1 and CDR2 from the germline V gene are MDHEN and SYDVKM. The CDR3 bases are TGTGCCAGCAGTTTCGGGGCTAGCGGGTACAATGTGCAGTTCTTC. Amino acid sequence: CASSFGASGYNVQFF. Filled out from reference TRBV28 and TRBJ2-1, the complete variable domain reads DVKVTQSSRYLVKRTGEKVFLECVQDMDHENMFWYRQDPGLGLRLIYFSYDVKMKEKGDIPEGYSVSREKKERFSLILESASTNQTSMYLCASSFGASGYNVQFFGPGTRLTVL.

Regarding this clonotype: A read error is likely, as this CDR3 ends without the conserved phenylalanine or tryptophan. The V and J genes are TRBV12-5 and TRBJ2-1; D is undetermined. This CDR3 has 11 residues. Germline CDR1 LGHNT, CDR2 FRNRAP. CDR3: CACGLESEQFL. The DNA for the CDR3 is TGTGCTTGTGGTTTGGAGAGTGAGCAGTTCTTA.

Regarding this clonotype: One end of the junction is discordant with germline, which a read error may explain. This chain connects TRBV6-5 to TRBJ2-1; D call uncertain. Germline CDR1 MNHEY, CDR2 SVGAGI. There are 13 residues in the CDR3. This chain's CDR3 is CANSYFQNNELFF. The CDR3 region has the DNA TGTGCCAACAGTTACTTTCAGAACAATGAACTGTTCTTC.

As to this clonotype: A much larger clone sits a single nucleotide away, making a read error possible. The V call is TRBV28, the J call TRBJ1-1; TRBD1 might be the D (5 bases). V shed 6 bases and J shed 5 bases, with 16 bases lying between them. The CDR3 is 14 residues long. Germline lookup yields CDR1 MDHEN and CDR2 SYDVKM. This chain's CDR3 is CASSPGAVLTEAFF. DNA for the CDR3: TGTGCCAGCAGCCCCGGGGCGGTCCTGACTGAAGCTTTCTTT.

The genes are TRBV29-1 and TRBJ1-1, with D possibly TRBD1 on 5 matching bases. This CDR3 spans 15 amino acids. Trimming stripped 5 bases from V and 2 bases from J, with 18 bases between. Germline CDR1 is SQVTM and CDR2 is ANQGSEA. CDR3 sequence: CSVMYSGILNTEAFF. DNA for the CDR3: TGCAGCGTTATGTATTCAGGGATATTAAACACTGAAGCTTTCTTT.

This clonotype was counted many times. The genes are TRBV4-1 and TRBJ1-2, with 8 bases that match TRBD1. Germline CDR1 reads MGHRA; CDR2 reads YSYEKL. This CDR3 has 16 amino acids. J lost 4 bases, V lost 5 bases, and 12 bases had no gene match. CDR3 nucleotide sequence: TGCGCCAGCAGCACTGCTTGGGGACAGGAGGCCTATGGCTACACCTTC. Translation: CASSTAWGQEAYGYTF.

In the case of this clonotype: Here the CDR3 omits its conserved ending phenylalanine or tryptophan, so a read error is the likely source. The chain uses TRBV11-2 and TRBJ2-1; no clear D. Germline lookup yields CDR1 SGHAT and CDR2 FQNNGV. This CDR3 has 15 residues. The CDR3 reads CACSLEGCENNEQFL. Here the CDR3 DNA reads TGTGCCTGCAGTTTAGAAGGGTGTGAGAACAATGAGCAGTTCCTC.

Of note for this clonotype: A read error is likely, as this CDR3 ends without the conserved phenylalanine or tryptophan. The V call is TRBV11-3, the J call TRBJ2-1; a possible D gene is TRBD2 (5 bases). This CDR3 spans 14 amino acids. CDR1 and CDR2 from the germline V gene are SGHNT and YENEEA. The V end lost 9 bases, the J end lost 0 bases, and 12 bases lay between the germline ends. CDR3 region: CASSPGSSYNEQFL. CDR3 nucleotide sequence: TGTGCCAGTAGCCCGGGGAGCTCCTACAATGAGCAGTTCTTG.

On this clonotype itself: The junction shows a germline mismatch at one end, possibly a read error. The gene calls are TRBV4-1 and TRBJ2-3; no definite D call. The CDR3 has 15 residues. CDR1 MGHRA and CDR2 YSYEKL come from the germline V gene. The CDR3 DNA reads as TGCGCCAACAGCCAAGGCGGCAGGACCGCAGATACGCAGTATTTT. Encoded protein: CANSQGGRTADTQYF.

The CDR3 protein is CSVAKRTGGGETQYF. CDR3 nucleotide sequence: TGCAGCGTTGCAAAACGAACGGGAGGTGGAGAGACCCAGTACTTC. The rearrangement links TRBV29-1 to TRBJ2-5; 7 bases match TRBD2. The CDR3 length is 15 residues. Germline CDR1 SQVTM, CDR2 ANQGSEA. Trimming took 4 bases from V and 4 from J; bases not matched to a gene: 12.

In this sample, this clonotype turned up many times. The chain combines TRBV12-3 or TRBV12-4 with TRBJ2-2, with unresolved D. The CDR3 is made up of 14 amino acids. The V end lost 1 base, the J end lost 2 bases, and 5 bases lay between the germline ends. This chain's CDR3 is CASSLGANTGELFF. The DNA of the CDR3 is TGTGCCAGCAGTTTAGGGGCTAACACCGGGGAGCTGTTTTTT.

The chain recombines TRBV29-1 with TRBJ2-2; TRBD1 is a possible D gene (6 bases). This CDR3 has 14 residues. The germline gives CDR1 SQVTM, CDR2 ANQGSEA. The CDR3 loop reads CSIIRGSNTGELFF. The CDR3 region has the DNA TGCAGTATTATCAGGGGCTCGAACACCGGGGAGCTGTTTTTT.

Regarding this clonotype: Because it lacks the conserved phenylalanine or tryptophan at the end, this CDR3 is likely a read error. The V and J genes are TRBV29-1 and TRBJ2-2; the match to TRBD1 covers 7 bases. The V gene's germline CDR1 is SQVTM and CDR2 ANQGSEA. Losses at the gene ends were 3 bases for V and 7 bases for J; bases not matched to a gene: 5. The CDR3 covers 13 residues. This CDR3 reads CSVDVPGGGELFY. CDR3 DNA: TGCAGCGTTGATGTCCCAGGGGGCGGGGAGCTGTTTTAT.

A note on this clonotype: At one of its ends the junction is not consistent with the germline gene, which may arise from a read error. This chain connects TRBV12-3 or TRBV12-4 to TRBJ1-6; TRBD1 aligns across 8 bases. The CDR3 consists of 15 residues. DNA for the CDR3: TGTGCCAGCAGTCGTCGACAGGGGAGAAATTTACCCCTCCACTTT. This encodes CASSRRQGRNLPLHF.

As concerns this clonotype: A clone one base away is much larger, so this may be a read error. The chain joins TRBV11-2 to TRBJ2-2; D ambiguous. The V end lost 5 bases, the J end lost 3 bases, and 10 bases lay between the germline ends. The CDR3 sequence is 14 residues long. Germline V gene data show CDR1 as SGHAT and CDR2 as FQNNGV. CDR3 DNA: TGTGCCAGCAGCAAAGACTCGGACACCGGGGAGCTGTTTTTT. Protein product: CASSKDSDTGELFF. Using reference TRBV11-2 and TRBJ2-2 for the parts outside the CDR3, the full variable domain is EAGVAQSPRYKIIEKRQSVAFWCNPISGHATLYWYQQILGQGPKLLIQFQNNGVVDDSQLPKDRFSAERLKGVDSTLKIQPAKLEDSAVYLCASSKDSDTGELFFGEGSRLTVL.

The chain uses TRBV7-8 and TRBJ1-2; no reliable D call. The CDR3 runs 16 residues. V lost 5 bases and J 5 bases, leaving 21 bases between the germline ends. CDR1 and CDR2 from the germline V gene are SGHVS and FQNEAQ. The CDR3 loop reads CASSIHGGAVKYGYTF. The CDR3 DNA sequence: TGTGCCAGCAGCATTCACGGTGGAGCAGTAAAATATGGCTACACCTTC. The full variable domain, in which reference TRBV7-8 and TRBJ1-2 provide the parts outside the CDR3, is GAGVSQSPRYKVAKRGQDVALRCDPISGHVSLFWYQQALGQGPEFLTYFQNEAQLDKSGLPSDRFFAERPEGSVSTLKIQRTQQEDSAVYLCASSIHGGAVKYGYTFGSGTRLTVV.

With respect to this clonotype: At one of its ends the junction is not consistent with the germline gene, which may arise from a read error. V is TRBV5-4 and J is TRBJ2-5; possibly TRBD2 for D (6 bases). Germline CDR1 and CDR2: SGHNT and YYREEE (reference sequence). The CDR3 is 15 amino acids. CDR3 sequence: CACSLTGSTRETQYF. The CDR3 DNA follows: TGTGCCTGCAGCTTAACCGGGAGCACGCGAGAGACCCAGTACTTC.

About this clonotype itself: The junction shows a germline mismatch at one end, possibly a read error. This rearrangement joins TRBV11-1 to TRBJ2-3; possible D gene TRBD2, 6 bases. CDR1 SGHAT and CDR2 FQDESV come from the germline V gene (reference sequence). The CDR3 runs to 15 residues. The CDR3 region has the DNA TGTGCCAGCAGCCATAAGAGCGGGCACACAGATATGCAGTATTTT. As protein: CASSHKSGHTDMQYF.

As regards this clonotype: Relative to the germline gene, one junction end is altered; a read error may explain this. The CDR3 DNA reads TGTGTCAGCAGCCCCGGGACAGGCTTCAATCAGCCCCAGTATTTT. It encodes CVSSPGTGFNQPQYF. This chain joins TRBV6-6 and TRBJ1-5, with 8 bases matching TRBD1. Matching the DNA end better, TRBJ2-3 makes the J call doubtful. The length of the CDR3 is 15 residues. The germline V gene encodes CDR1 MNHNY and CDR2 SVGAGI (reference sequence).

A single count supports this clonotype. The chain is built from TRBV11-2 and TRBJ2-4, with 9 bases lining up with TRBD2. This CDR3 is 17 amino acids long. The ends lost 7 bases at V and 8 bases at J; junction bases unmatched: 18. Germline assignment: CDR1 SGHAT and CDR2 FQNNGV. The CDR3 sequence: CASNLGRLLCGRDIQYF. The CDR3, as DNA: TGTGCCAGCAACCTAGGCAGGCTACTATGCGGGAGGGACATTCAGTACTTC.

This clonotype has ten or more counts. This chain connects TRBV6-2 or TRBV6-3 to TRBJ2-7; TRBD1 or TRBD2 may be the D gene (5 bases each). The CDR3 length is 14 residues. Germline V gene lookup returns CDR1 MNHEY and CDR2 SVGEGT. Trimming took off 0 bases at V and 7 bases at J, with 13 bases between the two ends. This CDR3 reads CASSYSGPYREQYF. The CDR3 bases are TGTGCCAGCAGTTACTCGGGACCCTACAGGGAGCAGTACTTC.

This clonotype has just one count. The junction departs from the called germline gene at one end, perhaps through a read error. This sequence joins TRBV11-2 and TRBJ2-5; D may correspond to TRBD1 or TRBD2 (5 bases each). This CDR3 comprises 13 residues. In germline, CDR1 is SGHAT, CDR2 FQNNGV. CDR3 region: CASNLASKGTRYF. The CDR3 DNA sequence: TGTGCCAGCAACTTAGCATCCAAGGGGACCCGGTACTTC.